This T cell receptor beta chain was identified during a study of shared clonotypes between healthy human individuals. Study-wide background: CD4 naive and memory got three plates each, CD8 naive two, CD8 memory one.

Study-wide findings and caveats: Roughly 5% of naive CD4 clonotypes were common to a handful of donors. Among the subsets, naive ones generally showed larger estimated richness than memory ones.

The germline V gene has CDR1 SGHRS and CDR2 YFSETQ. The CDR3 has 15 residues. Trimming removed 1 base from V and 3 bases from J, with 11 bases in between. Sequencing was performed with immunoSEQ multiplex PCR; in TCRdb, only in-frame clones are kept and a portion is missing. The table lists more than 2,000,000 clones, 85% to 95% of them singletons, with 0.3% to 0.4% in the top ten. Notes on this clone: Its antigen is as yet unknown.

V is TRBV5-1 and J is TRBJ2-1; D not resolved. The source of this sequence is a man aged 18-30 years in good health. Some clones in this sample may be carry-over from other donors' samples. The source material was naive CD4+ T cells from PBMCs. As to subset: CD45RA+ positively selected. The CDR3 sequence: CASSLPASFYNEQFF. The CDR3 DNA is TGCGCCAGCAGCTTGCCAGCGAGTTTCTACAATGAGCAGTTCTTC.